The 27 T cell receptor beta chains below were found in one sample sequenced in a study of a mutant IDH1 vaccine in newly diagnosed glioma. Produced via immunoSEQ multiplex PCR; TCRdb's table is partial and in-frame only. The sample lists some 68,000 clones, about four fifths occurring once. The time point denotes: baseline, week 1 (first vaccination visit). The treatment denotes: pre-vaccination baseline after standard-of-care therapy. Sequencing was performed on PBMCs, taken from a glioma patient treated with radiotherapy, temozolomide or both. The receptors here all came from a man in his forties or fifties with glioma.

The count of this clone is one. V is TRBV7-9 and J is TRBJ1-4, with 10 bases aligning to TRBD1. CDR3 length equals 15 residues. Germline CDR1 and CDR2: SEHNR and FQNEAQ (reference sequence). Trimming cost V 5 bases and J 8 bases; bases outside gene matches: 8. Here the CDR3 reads CASSRPGQGNEKLFF. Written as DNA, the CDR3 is TGTGCCAGCAGCCGACCGGGACAGGGGAACGAAAAACTGTTTTTT.

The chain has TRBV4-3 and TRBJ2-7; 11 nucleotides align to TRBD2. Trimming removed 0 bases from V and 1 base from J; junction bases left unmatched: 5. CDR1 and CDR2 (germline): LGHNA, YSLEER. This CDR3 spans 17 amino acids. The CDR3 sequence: CASSQDLASGGSYEQYF. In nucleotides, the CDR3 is TGCGCCAGCAGCCAAGATCTCGCTAGCGGGGGGTCCTACGAGCAGTACTTC.

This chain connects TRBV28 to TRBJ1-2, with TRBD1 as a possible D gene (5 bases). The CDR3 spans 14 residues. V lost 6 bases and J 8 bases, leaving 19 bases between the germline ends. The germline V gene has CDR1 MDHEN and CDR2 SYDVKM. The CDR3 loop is CASRTWGPVGGYTF. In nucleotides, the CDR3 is TGTGCCAGCAGAACATGGGGACCGGTGGGGGGCTACACCTTC.

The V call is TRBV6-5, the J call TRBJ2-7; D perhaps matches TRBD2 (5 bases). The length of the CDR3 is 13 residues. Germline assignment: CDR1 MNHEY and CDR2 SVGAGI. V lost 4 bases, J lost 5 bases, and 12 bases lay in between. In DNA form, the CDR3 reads TGTGCCAGCAGTTTAGGAGAGGGCAACGAGCAGTACTTC. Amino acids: CASSLGEGNEQYF.

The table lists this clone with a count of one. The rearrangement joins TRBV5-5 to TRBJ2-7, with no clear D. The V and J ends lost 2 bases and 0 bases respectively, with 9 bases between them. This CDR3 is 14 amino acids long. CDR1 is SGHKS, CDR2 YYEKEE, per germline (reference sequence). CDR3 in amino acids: CASSLGRFSYEQYF. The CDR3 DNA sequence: TGTGCCAGCAGCTTAGGCCGGTTCTCCTACGAGCAGTACTTC. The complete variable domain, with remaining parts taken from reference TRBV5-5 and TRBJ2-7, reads DAGVTQSPTHLIKTRGQQVTLRCSPISGHKSVSWYQQVLGQGPQFIFQYYEKEERGRGNFPDRFSARQFPNYSSELNVNALLLGDSALYLCASSLGRFSYEQYFGPGTRLTVT.

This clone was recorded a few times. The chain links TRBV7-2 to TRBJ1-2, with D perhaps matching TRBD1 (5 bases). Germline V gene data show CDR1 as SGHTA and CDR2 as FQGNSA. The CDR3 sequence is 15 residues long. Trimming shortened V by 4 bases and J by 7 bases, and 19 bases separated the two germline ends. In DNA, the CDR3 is TGTGCCAGCAGCTCCCCCGATAGCAGGGCGGGTGGCTACACCTTC. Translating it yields CASSSPDSRAGGYTF.

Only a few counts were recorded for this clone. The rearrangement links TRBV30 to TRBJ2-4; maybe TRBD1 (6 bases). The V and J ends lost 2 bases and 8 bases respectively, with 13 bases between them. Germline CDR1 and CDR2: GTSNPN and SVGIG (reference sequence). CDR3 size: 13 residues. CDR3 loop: CAWSLNRVDIQYF. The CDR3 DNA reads TGTGCCTGGAGTCTGAACAGGGTGGACATTCAGTACTTC.

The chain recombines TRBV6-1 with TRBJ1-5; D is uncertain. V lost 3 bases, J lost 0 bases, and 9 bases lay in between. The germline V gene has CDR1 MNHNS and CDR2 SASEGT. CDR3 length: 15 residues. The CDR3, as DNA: TGTGCCAGCAGTGAGAACAGAAATAGCAATCAGCCCCAGCATTTT. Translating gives CASSENRNSNQPQHF.

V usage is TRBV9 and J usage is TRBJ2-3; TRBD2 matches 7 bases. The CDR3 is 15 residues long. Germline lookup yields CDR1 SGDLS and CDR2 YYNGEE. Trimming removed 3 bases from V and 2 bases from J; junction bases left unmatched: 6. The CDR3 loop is CASSETSRITDTQYF. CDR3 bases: TGTGCCAGCAGCGAGACTAGCCGAATCACAGATACGCAGTATTTT. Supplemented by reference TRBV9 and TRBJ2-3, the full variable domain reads DSGVTQTPKHLITATGQRVTLRCSPRSGDLSVYWYQQSLDQGLQFLIQYYNGEERAKGNILERFSAQQFPDLHSELNLSSLELGDSALYFCASSETSRITDTQYFGPGTRLTVL.

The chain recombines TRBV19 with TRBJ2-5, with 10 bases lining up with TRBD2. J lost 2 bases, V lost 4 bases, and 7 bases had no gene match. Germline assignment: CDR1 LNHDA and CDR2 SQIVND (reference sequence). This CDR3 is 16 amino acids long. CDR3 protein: CASSTLLAGSQETQYF. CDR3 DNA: TGTGCCAGTAGTACCTTACTAGCGGGGAGTCAAGAGACCCAGTACTTC.

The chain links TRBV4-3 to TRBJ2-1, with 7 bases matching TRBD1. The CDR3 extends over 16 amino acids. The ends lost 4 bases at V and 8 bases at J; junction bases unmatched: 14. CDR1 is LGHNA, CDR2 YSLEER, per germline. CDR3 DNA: TGCGCCAGCAGCCTAAGAGCAGGGATAACAGGGGATGAGCAGTTCTTC. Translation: CASSLRAGITGDEQFF.

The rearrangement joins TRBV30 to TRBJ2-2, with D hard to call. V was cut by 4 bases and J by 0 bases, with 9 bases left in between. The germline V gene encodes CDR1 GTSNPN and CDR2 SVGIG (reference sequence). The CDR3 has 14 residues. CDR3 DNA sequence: TGTGCCTGGAAAAGTCAACCGAACACCGGGGAGCTGTTTTTT. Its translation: CAWKSQPNTGELFF.

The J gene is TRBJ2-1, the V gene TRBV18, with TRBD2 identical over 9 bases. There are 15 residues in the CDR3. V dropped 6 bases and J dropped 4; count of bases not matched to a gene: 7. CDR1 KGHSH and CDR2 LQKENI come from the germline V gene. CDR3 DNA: TGTGCCAGCTCGCCGGAGGGACTAGCATACAATGAGCAGTTCTTC. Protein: CASSPEGLAYNEQFF.

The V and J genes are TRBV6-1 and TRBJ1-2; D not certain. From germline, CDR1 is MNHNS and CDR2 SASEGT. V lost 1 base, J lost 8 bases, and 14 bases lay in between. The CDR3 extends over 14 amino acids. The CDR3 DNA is TGTGCCAGCAGTGAAGGCGGGCTCCTACCAGGCTACACCTTC. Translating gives CASSEGGLLPGYTF.

In nucleotides, the CDR3 is TGTGCCAGCAGGGATGGACAGGCGTACAATCAGCCCCAGCATTTT. It encodes CASRDGQAYNQPQHF. This rearrangement joins TRBV6-5 to TRBJ1-5; TRBD1 aligns across 7 bases. The CDR3 has 15 amino acids. Unmatched junction bases numbered 8, after V lost 6 bases and J lost 3 bases. Germline CDR1 MNHEY, CDR2 SVGAGI.

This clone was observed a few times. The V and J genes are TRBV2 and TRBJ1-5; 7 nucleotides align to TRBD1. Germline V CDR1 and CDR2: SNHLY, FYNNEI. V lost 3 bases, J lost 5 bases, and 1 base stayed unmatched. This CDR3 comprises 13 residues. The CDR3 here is CASSDRGDQPQHF. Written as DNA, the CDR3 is TGTGCCAGCAGTGACAGGGGGGATCAGCCCCAGCATTTT.

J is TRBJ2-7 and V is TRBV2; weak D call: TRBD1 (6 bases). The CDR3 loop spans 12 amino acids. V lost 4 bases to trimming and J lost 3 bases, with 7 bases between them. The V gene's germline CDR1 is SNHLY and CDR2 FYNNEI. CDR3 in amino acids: CASSGDNYEQYF. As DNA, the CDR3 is TGTGCCAGCAGTGGGGACAACTACGAGCAGTACTTC.

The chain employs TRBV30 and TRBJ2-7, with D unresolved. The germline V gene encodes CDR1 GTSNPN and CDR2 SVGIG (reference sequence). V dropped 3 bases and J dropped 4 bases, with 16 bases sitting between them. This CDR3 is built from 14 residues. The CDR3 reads CAWSIRWREYEQYF. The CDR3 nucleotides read TGTGCCTGGAGCATTAGGTGGCGAGAGTACGAGCAGTACTTC.

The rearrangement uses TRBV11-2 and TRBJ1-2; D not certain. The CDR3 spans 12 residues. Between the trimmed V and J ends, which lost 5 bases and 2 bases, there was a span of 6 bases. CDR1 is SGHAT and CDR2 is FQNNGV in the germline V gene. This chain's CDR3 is CASSNVNYGYTF. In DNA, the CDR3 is TGTGCCAGCAGCAATGTCAACTATGGCTACACCTTC. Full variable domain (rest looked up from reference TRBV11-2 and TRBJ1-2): EAGVAQSPRYKIIEKRQSVAFWCNPISGHATLYWYQQILGQGPKLLIQFQNNGVVDDSQLPKDRFSAERLKGVDSTLKIQPAKLEDSAVYLCASSNVNYGYTFGSGTRLTVV.

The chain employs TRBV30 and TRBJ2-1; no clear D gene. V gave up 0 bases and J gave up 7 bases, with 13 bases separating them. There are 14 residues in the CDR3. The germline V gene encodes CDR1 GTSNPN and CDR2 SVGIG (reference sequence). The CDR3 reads CAWSVLSAVNEQFF. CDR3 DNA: TGTGCCTGGAGTGTACTGTCTGCGGTAAATGAGCAGTTCTTC.

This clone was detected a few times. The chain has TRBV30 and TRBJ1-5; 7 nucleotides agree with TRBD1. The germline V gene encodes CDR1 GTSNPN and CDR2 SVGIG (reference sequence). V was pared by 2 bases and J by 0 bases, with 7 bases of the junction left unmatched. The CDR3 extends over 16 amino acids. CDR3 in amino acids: CAWSTRDRYSNQPQHF. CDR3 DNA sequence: TGTGCCTGGAGTACCCGGGACAGATATAGCAATCAGCCCCAGCATTTT.

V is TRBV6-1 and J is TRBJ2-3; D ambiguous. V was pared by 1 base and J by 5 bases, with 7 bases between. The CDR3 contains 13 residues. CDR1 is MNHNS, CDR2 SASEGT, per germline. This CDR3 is CASSEDLGDTQYF. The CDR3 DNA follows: TGTGCCAGCAGTGAAGACCTCGGAGATACGCAGTATTTT.

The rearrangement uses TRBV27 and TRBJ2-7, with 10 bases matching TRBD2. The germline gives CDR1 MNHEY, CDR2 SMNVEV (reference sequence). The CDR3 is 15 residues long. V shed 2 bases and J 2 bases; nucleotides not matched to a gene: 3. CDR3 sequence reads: CASSLRLAGAYEQYF. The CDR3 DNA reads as TGTGCCAGCAGTTTACGTCTAGCGGGGGCCTACGAGCAGTACTTC.

CDR3 DNA sequence: TGCGCCAGCAGCTTGGAGGGGACGGGCACTGAAGCTTTCTTT. Its translation is CASSLEGTGTEAFF. The chain has TRBV5-1 and TRBJ1-1; maybe TRBD1 (5 bases). The CDR3 sequence is 14 residues long. V lost 0 bases and J lost 4, with 10 bases in between. CDR1 is SGHRS and CDR2 is YFSETQ in the germline V gene.

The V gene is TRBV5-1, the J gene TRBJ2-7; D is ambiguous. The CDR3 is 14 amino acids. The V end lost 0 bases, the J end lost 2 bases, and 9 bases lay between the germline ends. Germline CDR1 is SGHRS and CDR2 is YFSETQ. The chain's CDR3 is CASSLDRLTYEQYF. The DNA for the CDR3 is TGCGCCAGCAGCTTGGACCGGCTAACCTACGAGCAGTACTTC.

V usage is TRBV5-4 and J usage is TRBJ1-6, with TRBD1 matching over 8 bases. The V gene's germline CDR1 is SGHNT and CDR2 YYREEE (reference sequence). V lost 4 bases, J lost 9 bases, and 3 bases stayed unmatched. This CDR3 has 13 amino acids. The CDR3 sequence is CASSQGASSPLHF. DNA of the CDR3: TGTGCCAGCAGCCAGGGGGCTTCTTCACCCCTCCACTTT.

CDR3 region: CASSIQAGRLGYTF. CDR3 DNA: TGTGCCAGTAGTATTCAGGCAGGGCGTTTGGGCTACACCTTC. The genes are TRBV19 and TRBJ1-2; tentative D call: TRBD1 (5 bases). There are 14 residues in the CDR3. Trimming pared 3 bases from V and 8 bases from J, leaving 16 bases between. Germline V gene data show CDR1 as LNHDA and CDR2 as SQIVND (reference sequence).